What follows are 9 T cell receptor beta chains derived from one specimen sequenced in a study of T cell responses to AZD1222 COVID-19 vaccine. Clones were read by immunoSEQ multiplex PCR, and TCRdb kept only the in-frame ones, dropping some. The sample has 26,000 or so clones; 80% to 95% are singletons. This material consisted of peripheral blood, taken 28 days after the second AZD1222 dose. The receptor set was obtained from an adult who received the AZD1222 COVID-19 vaccine.

This chain connects TRBV5-1 to TRBJ2-3, with a weak D call TRBD2 (6 bases). This CDR3 is 17 amino acids long. Germline CDR1 and CDR2: SGHRS and YFSETQ. Deletions cut 0 bases from V and 0 bases from J, with 14 bases between. As DNA, the CDR3 is TGCGCCAGCAGCTTGGGGCGGGACCTAATCAGCACAGATACGCAGTATTTT. This encodes CASSLGRDLISTDTQYF.

This sequence joins TRBV7-6 and TRBJ2-7; 8 bases match TRBD2. Germline CDR1 and CDR2: SGHVS and FNYEAQ. The ends lost 5 bases at V and 3 bases at J; junction bases unmatched: 9. This CDR3 is 15 amino acids long. The CDR3: CASSQRGLAGYEQYF. CDR3 nucleotides: TGTGCCAGCAGCCAGCGGGGCCTAGCGGGCTACGAGCAGTACTTC.

This chain connects TRBV27 to TRBJ1-6, with D tentatively TRBD1 (6 bases). The germline V and J ends were trimmed by 5 bases and 0 bases, with 20 bases remaining between them. CDR1 MNHEY and CDR2 SMNVEV come from the germline V gene (reference sequence). This CDR3 is built from 19 residues. CDR3 DNA sequence: TGTGCCAGCAGTGGACAGACAGGACGAACGAGCTCCTATAATTCACCCCTCCACTTT. Its translation is CASSGQTGRTSSYNSPLHF.

The DNA of the CDR3 is TGTGCCAGCAGTGATGACAGGGGAAGGACCCAGCATTTT. It yields the protein CASSDDRGRTQHF. The chain has TRBV25-1 and TRBJ1-5; 8 bases agree with TRBD1. V was pared by 3 bases and J by 11 bases, with 6 bases of the junction left unmatched. This CDR3 region has 13 residues. CDR1 and CDR2 from the germline V gene are MGHDK and SYGVNS.

J is TRBJ2-7 and V is TRBV10-3; D is unresolved. The germline V gene has CDR1 ENHRY and CDR2 SYGVKD. The CDR3 has 13 amino acids. Trimming shortened V by 0 bases and J by 1 base, and 4 bases separated the two germline ends. CDR3 coding DNA: TGTGCCATCAGTGAGTCGACTTCCTACGAGCAGTACTTC. It specifies CAISESTSYEQYF.

The V and J genes are TRBV19 and TRBJ2-2; 7 nucleotides agree with TRBD2. V shed 6 bases, J shed 1 base, and the junction held 8 bases outside the gene matches. Germline V gene sequence: CDR1 LNHDA, CDR2 SQIVND (reference sequence). The CDR3 is made up of 16 amino acids. CDR3 in amino acids: CASSLASGGNTGELFF. CDR3 sequence (DNA): TGTGCCAGTAGCCTAGCTAGCGGAGGGAACACCGGGGAGCTGTTTTTT.

CDR3 sequence reads: CASSEGLAETNEQFF. The CDR3 DNA sequence: TGTGCCAGCAGTGAGGGTCTAGCGGAGACCAATGAGCAGTTCTTC. The rearrangement joins TRBV6-1 to TRBJ2-1; TRBD2 aligns across 7 bases. Germline V gives CDR1 MNHNS, CDR2 SASEGT. The CDR3 is 15 residues long. V was pared by 3 bases and J by 6 bases, with 8 bases of the junction left unmatched.

The chain uses TRBV19 and TRBJ2-2, with 9 bases identical to TRBD1. Germline values: CDR1 LNHDA, CDR2 SQIVND (reference sequence). J gave up 7 bases and V 8 bases, and 8 bases lay outside the gene matches. The CDR3 covers 14 residues. The CDR3 reads CASCTGGAGGELFF. In DNA, the CDR3 is TGTGCCAGTTGTACAGGGGGCGCGGGCGGGGAGCTGTTTTTT.

This clone showed up just once. V gene TRBV4-1 combines with J gene TRBJ1-2; no definite D call. The CDR3 spans 19 residues. V was trimmed by 1 base and J by 0 bases, leaving 21 bases between them. CDR1 is MGHRA, CDR2 YSYEKL, per germline. Here the CDR3 reads CASSQVLFRAGRANYGYTF. In DNA, the CDR3 is TGCGCCAGCAGCCAAGTACTTTTTAGGGCAGGCCGAGCTAACTATGGCTACACCTTC.